This TCR beta chain was captured in a study of blood T cells in healthy people across ages. Study results and limitations: The percentage of naive T cells correlated strongly with TCR beta diversity. Compared with aged donors, long-lived donors showed fewer expanded clones, suggesting selection.

Peripheral blood was drawn, around 9.5 milliliters per donor. A J-beta primer mix and a sample-barcoded 5' primer were used in a second PCR of roughly 6 to 12 cycles. Per-sample output comprised a minimum of 3 million paired-end reads containing CDR3. TCRdb reprocessed the 5' RACE reads with MiXCR, giving one entry per CDR3 protein. The table lists 1,800,000 or so distinct CDR3 sequences, around 40% of them singletons. Of note for this clonotype: Antigen unknown.

Germline loops: CDR1 LNHDA, CDR2 SQIVND (reference sequence). The CDR3 contains 12 residues. Trimming removed 9 bases at V and 5 bases at J, with 13 bases between. The sample consisted of blood. The V gene is TRBV19, the J gene TRBJ2-5; a possible D gene is TRBD2 (5 bases). The clonotype comes from a human donor in good health. In DNA form, the CDR3 reads TGTGCCAGCCTCAGCCCGGGGGAGACCCAGTACTTC. Protein sequence: CASLSPGETQYF.